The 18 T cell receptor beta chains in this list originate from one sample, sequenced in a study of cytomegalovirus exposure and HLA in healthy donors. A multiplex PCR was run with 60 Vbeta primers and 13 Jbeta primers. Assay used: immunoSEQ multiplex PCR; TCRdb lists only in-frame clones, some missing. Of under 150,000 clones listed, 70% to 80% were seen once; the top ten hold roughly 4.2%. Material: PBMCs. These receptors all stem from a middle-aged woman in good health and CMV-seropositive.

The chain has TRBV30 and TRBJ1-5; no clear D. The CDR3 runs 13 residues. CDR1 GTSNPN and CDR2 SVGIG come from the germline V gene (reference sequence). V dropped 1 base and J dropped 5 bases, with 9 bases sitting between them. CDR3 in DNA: TGTGCCTGGAGTGCTATCGGGGATCAGCCCCAGCATTTT. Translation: CAWSAIGDQPQHF.

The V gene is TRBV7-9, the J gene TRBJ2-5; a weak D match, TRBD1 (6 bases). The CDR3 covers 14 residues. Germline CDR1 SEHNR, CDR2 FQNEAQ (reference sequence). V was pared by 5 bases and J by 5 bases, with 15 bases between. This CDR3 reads CASSRLDSEETQYF. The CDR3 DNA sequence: TGTGCCAGCAGCCGTCTGGACAGTGAGGAGACCCAGTACTTC.

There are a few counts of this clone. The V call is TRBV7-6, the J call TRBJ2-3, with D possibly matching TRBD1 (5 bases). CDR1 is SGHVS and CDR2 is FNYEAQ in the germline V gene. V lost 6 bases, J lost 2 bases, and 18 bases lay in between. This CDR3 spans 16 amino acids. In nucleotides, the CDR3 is TGTGCCAGCAGTCGAAATCACAGGCTACCCACAGATACGCAGTATTTT. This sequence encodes CASSRNHRLPTDTQYF. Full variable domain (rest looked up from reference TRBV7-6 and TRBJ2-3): GAGVSQSPRYKVTKRGQDVALRCDPISGHVSLYWYRQALGQGPEFLTYFNYEAQQDKSGLPNDRFSAERPEGSISTLTIQRTEQRDSAMYRCASSRNHRLPTDTQYFGPGTRLTVL.

This chain's CDR3 is CASSQDSEGSGYYGYTF. The CDR3 DNA follows: TGCGCCAGCAGCCAAGATTCTGAGGGATCGGGCTACTATGGCTACACCTTC. The rearrangement joins TRBV4-3 to TRBJ1-2; unclear D gene. V was trimmed by 0 bases and J by 3 bases, leaving 17 bases between them. This CDR3 contains 17 residues. The germline V gene encodes CDR1 LGHNA and CDR2 YSLEER.

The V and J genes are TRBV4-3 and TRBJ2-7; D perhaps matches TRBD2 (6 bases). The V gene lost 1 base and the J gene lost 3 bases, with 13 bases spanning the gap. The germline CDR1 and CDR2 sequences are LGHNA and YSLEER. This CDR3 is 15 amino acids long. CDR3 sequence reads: CASSQGRVGGYEQYF. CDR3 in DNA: TGCGCCAGCAGCCAAGGGCGAGTCGGGGGCTACGAGCAGTACTTC.

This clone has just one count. This chain's CDR3 is CASRSSGGAYEQYF. Written as DNA, the CDR3 is TGTGCCAGCAGATCTAGCGGGGGGGCCTACGAGCAGTACTTC. The V gene is TRBV6-5, the J gene TRBJ2-7, with TRBD2 matching over 12 bases. The V segment lost 6 bases and the J segment 2 bases; nucleotides outside the gene matches: 2. Germline V gene sequence: CDR1 MNHEY, CDR2 SVGAGI. The CDR3 is 14 residues long.

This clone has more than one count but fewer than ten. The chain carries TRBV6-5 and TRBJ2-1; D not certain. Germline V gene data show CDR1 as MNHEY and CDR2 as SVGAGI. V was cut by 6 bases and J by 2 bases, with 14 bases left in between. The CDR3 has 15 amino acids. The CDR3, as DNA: TGTGCCAGCAGACTCGACTTCAGTCCCTACAATGAGCAGTTCTTC. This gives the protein CASRLDFSPYNEQFF.

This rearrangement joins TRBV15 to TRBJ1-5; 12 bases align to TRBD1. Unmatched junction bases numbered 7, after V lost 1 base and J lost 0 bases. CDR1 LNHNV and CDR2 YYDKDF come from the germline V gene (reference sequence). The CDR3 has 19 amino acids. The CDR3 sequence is CATSRGDRGRFYSNQPQHF. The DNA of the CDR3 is TGTGCCACCAGCAGAGGGGACAGGGGGCGATTCTATAGCAATCAGCCCCAGCATTTT.

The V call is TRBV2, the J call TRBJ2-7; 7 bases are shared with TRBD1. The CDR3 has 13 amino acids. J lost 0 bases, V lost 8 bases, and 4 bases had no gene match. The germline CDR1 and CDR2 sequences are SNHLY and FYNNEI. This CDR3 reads CASQTGSSYEQYF. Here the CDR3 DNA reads TGTGCCAGCCAGACAGGGAGCTCCTACGAGCAGTACTTC.

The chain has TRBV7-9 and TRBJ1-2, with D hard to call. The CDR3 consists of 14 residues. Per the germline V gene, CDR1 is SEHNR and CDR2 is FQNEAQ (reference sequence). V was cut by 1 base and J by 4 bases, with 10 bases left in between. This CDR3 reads CASSLGDGLYGYTF. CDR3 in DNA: TGTGCCAGCAGCTTAGGTGACGGACTCTATGGCTACACCTTC. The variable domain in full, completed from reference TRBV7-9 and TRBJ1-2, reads DTGVSQNPRHKITKRGQNVTFRCDPISEHNRLYWYRQTLGQGPEFLTYFQNEAQLEKSRLLSDRFSAERPKGSFSTLEIQRTEQGDSAMYLCASSLGDGLYGYTFGSGTRLTVV.

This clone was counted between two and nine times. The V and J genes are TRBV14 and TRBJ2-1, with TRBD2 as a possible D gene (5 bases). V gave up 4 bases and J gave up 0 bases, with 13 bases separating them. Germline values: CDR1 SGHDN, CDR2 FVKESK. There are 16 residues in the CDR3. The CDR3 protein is CASSLLRGSSYNEQFF. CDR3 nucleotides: TGTGCCAGCAGCCTCCTCCGGGGTAGCTCCTACAATGAGCAGTTCTTC.

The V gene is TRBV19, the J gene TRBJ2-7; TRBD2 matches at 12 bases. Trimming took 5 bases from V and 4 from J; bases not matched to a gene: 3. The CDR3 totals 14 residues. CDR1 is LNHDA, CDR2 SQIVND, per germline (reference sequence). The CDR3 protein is CASSPTSGGYEQYF. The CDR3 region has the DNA TGTGCCAGTAGTCCGACTAGCGGGGGTTACGAGCAGTACTTC.

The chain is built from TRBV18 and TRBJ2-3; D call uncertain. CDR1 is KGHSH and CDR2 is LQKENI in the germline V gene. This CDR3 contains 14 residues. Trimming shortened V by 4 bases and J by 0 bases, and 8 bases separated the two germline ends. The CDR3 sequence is CASSRQASTDTQYF. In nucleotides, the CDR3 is TGTGCCAGCTCACGACAAGCTAGCACAGATACGCAGTATTTT.

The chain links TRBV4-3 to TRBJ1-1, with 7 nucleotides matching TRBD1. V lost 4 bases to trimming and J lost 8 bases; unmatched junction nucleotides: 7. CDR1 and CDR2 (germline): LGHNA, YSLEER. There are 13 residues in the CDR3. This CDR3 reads CASSPFGQVEAFF. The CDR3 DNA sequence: TGCGCCAGCAGCCCATTCGGACAGGTCGAAGCTTTCTTT.

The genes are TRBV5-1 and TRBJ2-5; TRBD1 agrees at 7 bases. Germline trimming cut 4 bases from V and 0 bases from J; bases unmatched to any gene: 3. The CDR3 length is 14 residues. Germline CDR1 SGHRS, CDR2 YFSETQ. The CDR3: CASSSTGDQETQYF. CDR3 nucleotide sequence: TGCGCCAGCAGCAGCACAGGGGACCAAGAGACCCAGTACTTC.

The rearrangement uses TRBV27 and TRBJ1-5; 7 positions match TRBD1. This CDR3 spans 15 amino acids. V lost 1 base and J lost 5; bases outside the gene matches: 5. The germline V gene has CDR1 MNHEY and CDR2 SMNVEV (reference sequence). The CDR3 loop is CASSLFGTAYQPQHF. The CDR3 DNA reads TGTGCCAGCAGTTTATTTGGGACAGCCTATCAGCCCCAGCATTTT.

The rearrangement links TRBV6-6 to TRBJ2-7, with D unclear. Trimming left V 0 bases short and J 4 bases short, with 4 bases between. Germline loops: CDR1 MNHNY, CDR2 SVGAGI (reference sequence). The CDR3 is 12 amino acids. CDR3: CASSYSRYEQYF. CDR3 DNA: TGTGCCAGCAGTTACTCGAGATACGAGCAGTACTTC.

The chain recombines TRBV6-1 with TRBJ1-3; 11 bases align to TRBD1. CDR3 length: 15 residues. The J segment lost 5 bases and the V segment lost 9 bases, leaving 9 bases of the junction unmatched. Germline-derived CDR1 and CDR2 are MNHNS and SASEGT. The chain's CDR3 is CASTTGTGGRNTIYF. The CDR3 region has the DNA TGTGCCAGTACTACCGGGACAGGGGGTAGAAACACCATATATTTT.